These 12 T cell receptor beta chains came from one sample sequenced in a study of T cell clusters in autoimmune cytopenias. TRB rearrangements were amplified by touch-down multiplex PCR with mixed TRB-A/B primers. TCRdb reprocessed the multiplex PCR reads and keeps a single row for each CDR3 protein, giving no DNA. This repertoire comprises 4,000 or so distinct CDR3 sequences; its ten largest clones make up over 9%. TRB amplification used roughly 250 ng of peripheral blood genomic DNA. The same data also contributed to another study, on T cell repertoires in aging, cancer and after chemotherapy.

What was sequenced was peripheral blood. These receptors all stem from a human donor in good health.

This clonotype counts as medium-sized by frequency. The chain links TRBV5-4 to TRBJ2-5; as DNA is missing, the TRBD1 call by TCRdb cannot be tested. Germline CDR1 reads SGHNT; CDR2 reads YYREEE (reference sequence). The CDR3 length is 17 residues. The CDR3 reads CASSLAAGQGVEETQYF.

The rearrangement joins TRBV10-1 to TRBJ1-1; TCRdb's D call, TRBD1, is unchecked because there is no DNA. This CDR3 region has 13 residues. In germline, CDR1 is WNHNN, CDR2 SYGVQD (reference sequence). CDR3 residues: CASRAYREAEAFF.

This chain links TRBV12-3 or TRBV12-4 with TRBJ1-3; the TRBD1 assignment by TCRdb is unverifiable without DNA. This CDR3 comprises 15 residues. CDR3 residues: CASSGGQVDRNTIYF.

The chain combines TRBV6-2 or TRBV6-3 with TRBJ2-5; the D call of TRBD2 rests on TCRdb alone, since no DNA is present to check it. Per germline, CDR1 MNHEY and CDR2 SVGEGT. CDR3 length equals 15 residues. CDR3 protein: CASSYPQAGTVEQYF.

By frequency, this clonotype is medium-sized. This sequence joins TRBV6-1 and TRBJ2-3; TCRdb designates TRBD2, a call that cannot be tested without DNA. CDR3 length equals 15 residues. Looked up from germline, CDR1 is MNHNS and CDR2 is SASEGT. This chain's CDR3 is CASSGLAGGTDTQYF.

This clonotype is classed as medium-sized (0.01 to 0.1%) by frequency. The gene calls are TRBV30 and TRBJ2-1; the TCRdb D gene call, TRBD1, has no DNA to confirm it. Germline CDR1 GTSNPN, CDR2 SVGIG (reference sequence). The CDR3 extends over 13 amino acids. The CDR3 loop reads CAWCRYRGHEQFF. The entire variable domain, with the rest obtained from reference TRBV30 and TRBJ2-1, is as follows: SQTIHQWPATLVQPVGSPLSLECTVEGTSNPNLYWYRQAAGRGLQLLFYSVGIGQISSEVPQNLSASRPQDRQFILSSKKLLLSDSGFYLCAWCRYRGHEQFFGPGTRLTVL.

This clonotype shows up as medium-sized by frequency. The gene calls are TRBV29-1 and TRBJ1-1; the D call of TRBD1 rests on TCRdb alone, since no DNA is present to check it. The length of the CDR3 is 12 residues. The V gene's germline CDR1 is SQVTM and CDR2 ANQGSEA. The CDR3 sequence is CSALVTGPEAFF.

This clonotype registers medium-sized by frequency. The chain has TRBV6-1 and TRBJ2-1. This CDR3 region has 12 residues. Per the germline V gene, CDR1 is MNHNS and CDR2 is SASEGT. The CDR3 loop is CASSEGWNEQFF.

The gene calls are TRBV7-2 and TRBJ1-6; TCRdb gives TRBD1 as the D gene, but with no DNA this cannot be confirmed. This CDR3 has 15 residues. In germline, CDR1 is SGHTA, CDR2 FQGNSA. This CDR3 is CASMPWGQLNSPLHF. Combining the CDR3 with reference TRBV7-2 and TRBJ1-6 gives the whole variable domain GAGVSQSPSNKVTEKGKDVELRCDPISGHTALYWYRQSLGQGLEFLIYFQGNSAPDKSGLPSDRFSAERTGGSVSTLTIQRTQQEDSAVYLCASMPWGQLNSPLHFGNGTRLTVT.

This rearrangement joins TRBV5-4 to TRBJ1-5. CDR1 SGHNT and CDR2 YYREEE come from the germline V gene (reference sequence). The CDR3 is 12 amino acids. CDR3: CASSPEGQPQHF.

This chain joins TRBV28 and TRBJ2-7; the D call from TCRdb, TRBD1, cannot be confirmed without DNA. Germline loops: CDR1 MDHEN, CDR2 SYDVKM. The CDR3 covers 15 residues. The CDR3 spells CASSTGGQGTWEQYF.

Considering frequency, this clonotype is medium-sized. The chain's CDR3 is CSGGTGTGGEQYF. The chain employs TRBV29-1 and TRBJ2-7; no DNA is available, so the TRBD1 call from TCRdb remains unchecked. The CDR3 consists of 13 residues. Germline V gives CDR1 SQVTM, CDR2 ANQGSEA.